A selection of T cell receptor beta chains follows, all from one sample in a study of vaccination and CD4 T cells after COVID-19. TCRdb itself ran the PCR reads through MiXCR, one entry per CDR3 protein. The profile shows some 18,000 distinct CDR3 sequences, about 70% of them singletons. Their specific antigens are unknown. The sequenced sample was CD4+ T cells from blood, cultured in vitro. The receptor set was obtained from a human donor who had recovered from COVID-19. CDR3s include the opening cysteine and the closing phenylalanine or tryptophan. D genes are given only for firm matches. Size is omitted from some rows. Given values are once, few, many or a class for expanded clones.

once	TRBJ2-3	11	NA	TRBV29-1	CSVDQSDTQYF	TGCAGCGTTGATCAGTCAGATACGCAGTATTTT
NA	TRBJ2-5	16	NA	TRBV27	CASSFTGGAFGETQYF	TGTGCCAGCAGTTTCACTGGGGGGGCTTTCGGAGAGACCCAGTACTTC
few	TRBJ1-5	15	NA	TRBV27	CASSPRTTPNQPQHF	TGTGCCAGCAGTCCCCGGACAACCCCCAATCAGCCCCAGCATTTT
once	TRBJ1-3	13	NA	TRBV20-1	CSARRDPGNTIYF	TGCAGTGCTAGAAGGGACCCCGGAAACACCATATATTTT
NA	TRBJ1-1	13	NA	TRBV29-1	CSVDGGGNTEAFF	TGCAGCGTTGATGGAGGGGGGAACACTGAAGCTTTCTTT
NA	TRBJ1-2	15	TRBD1	TRBV27	CASSSTGESYYGYTF	TGTGCCAGCAGTTCGACAGGGGAAAGTTACTATGGCTACACCTTC
NA	TRBJ2-7	13	NA	TRBV7-9	CASSTKTGSEQYF	TGTGCCAGCAGTACCAAAACAGGGTCCGAGCAGTACTTC
NA	TRBJ2-1	15	TRBD1	TRBV9	CASTRQGFSYNEQFF	TGTGCCAGCACCCGACAGGGGTTTTCCTACAATGAGCAGTTCTTC
NA	TRBJ2-7	13	NA	TRBV12-3/TRBV12-4	CASKGSGTYEQYF	TGTGCCAGCAAGGGGTCAGGAACCTACGAGCAGTACTTC
few	TRBJ2-5	19	TRBD2	TRBV20-1	CSANGGLGYQRVHQETQYF	TGCAGTGCCAACGGGGGGTTGGGGTACCAGCGGGTACACCAAGAGACCCAGTACTTC
NA	TRBJ2-4	17	TRBD2	TRBV24-1	CATSDFGLAGAKNIQYF	TGTGCCACCAGTGATTTCGGACTAGCGGGAGCCAAAAACATTCAGTACTTC
NA	TRBJ1-2	13	TRBD1	TRBV5-1	CASSTGADYGYTF	TGCGCCAGCAGCACAGGGGCGGACTATGGCTACACCTTC
NA	TRBJ2-5	18	TRBD2	TRBV20-1	CSASGWRLAGGDQETQYF	TGCAGTGCCTCCGGGTGGAGACTAGCGGGTGGGGATCAAGAGACCCAGTACTTC
NA	TRBJ1-1	14	TRBD1	TRBV9	CASSATGGPTEAFF	TGTGCCAGCAGCGCTACAGGGGGCCCCACTGAAGCTTTCTTT
NA	TRBJ1-4	14	TRBD1	TRBV12-3/TRBV12-4	CASRGQGGNEKLFF	TGTGCCAGCAGGGGCCAGGGGGGGAATGAAAAACTGTTTTTT
few	TRBJ1-2	15	NA	TRBV18	CASSPPVNRGYGYTF	TGTGCCAGCTCACCGCCCGTTAATAGGGGGTATGGCTACACCTTC
once	TRBJ1-2	13	NA	TRBV6-2/TRBV6-3	CASSAPPEGGYTF	TGTGCCAGCAGCGCCCCCCCGGAGGGAGGCTACACCTTC
NA	TRBJ1-4	12	TRBD1	TRBV20-1	CRAGTANEKLFF	TGCAGGGCCGGGACAGCGAATGAAAAACTGTTTTTT
few	TRBJ2-2	13	TRBD2	TRBV20-1	CSARTSVYGELFF	TGCAGTGCTAGGACTAGCGTCTACGGGGAGCTGTTTTTT
NA	TRBJ1-3	14	NA	TRBV20-1	CSARDRPGKNTIYF	TGCAGTGCTAGAGATCGTCCAGGGAAAAACACCATATATTTT
NA	TRBJ2-5	15	NA	TRBV7-6	CASSDYAVDGETQYF	TGTGCCAGCAGCGATTATGCGGTAGACGGCGAGACCCAGTACTTC
few	TRBJ1-2	14	NA	TRBV20-1	CSARADSTFYGYTF	TGCAGTGCTAGGGCGGACAGCACATTCTATGGCTACACCTTC
NA	TRBJ1-5	13	NA	TRBV20-1	CSAPASSNQPQHF	TGCAGTGCACCTGCCTCGAGCAATCAGCCCCAGCATTTT
NA	TRBJ1-3	17	NA	TRBV6-1	CATGDGLSTRGGNTIYF	TGTGCCACCGGAGATGGACTTTCTACGAGGGGTGGAAACACCATATATTTT
NA	TRBJ2-7	13	TRBD1	TRBV6-1	CATLGQGPYEQYF	TGTGCAACGCTAGGACAGGGCCCCTACGAGCAGTACTTC
NA	TRBJ1-6	16	NA	TRBV11-2	CASSPVGGTLSSPLHF	TGTGCCAGCAGCCCCGTTGGGGGGACCTTGAGTTCACCCCTCCACTTT
NA	TRBJ1-1	14	NA	TRBV6-1	CASSPRQVLSEAFF	TGTGCCAGCAGTCCACGACAGGTTTTATCTGAAGCTTTCTTT
few	TRBJ1-5	15	NA	TRBV21-1	CASSIGAGINQPQHF	TGTGCCAGCAGCATCGGGGCAGGAATAAATCAGCCCCAGCATTTT
NA	TRBJ1-6	15	TRBD1	TRBV19	CASSPPGQGNSPLHF	TGTGCCAGTAGTCCCCCTGGACAGGGGAATTCACCCCTCCACTTT
NA	TRBJ1-1	11	NA	TRBV20-1	CSEGGDTEAFF	TGCAGTGAGGGGGGGGACACTGAAGCTTTCTTT
NA	TRBJ2-3	16	TRBD2	TRBV7-9	CASSPIKAAGGNTQYF	TGTGCCAGCAGCCCGATAAAGGCGGCGGGGGGAAATACGCAGTATTTT
NA	TRBJ2-7	14	TRBD1	TRBV27	CASSWGQSSYEQYF	TGTGCCAGCAGTTGGGGACAGAGCTCCTACGAGCAGTACTTC
NA	TRBJ1-1	17	NA	TRBV10-3	CAISGPRDGLTNTEAFF	TGTGCCATCAGTGGTCCCCGGGACGGACTGACGAACACTGAAGCTTTCTTT
NA	TRBJ1-2	11	NA	TRBV20-1	CSDRVPYGYTF	TGCAGTGACAGGGTCCCCTATGGCTACACCTTC
NA	TRBJ1-3	15	NA	TRBV7-2	CASSLMSGAGNTIYF	TGTGCCAGCAGCTTAATGTCAGGGGCCGGAAACACCATATATTTT
NA	TRBJ1-2	15	NA	TRBV7-8	CASSLVGPGSRGYTF	TGTGCCAGCAGCTTAGTAGGTCCGGGATCTCGGGGCTACACCTTC
NA	TRBJ2-2	16	NA	TRBV4-3	CASSIEVAGNTGELFF	TGCGCCAGCAGCATCGAGGTGGCAGGGAACACCGGGGAGCTGTTTTTT
NA	TRBJ1-3	14	NA	TRBV20-1	CSARRRGYGNTIYF	TGCAGTGCACGCCGGCGGGGGTATGGAAACACCATATATTTT
NA	TRBJ2-1	14	NA	TRBV6-2/TRBV6-3	CASSYSGLYNEQFF	TGTGCCAGCAGTTACTCGGGACTTTACAATGAGCAGTTCTTC
NA	TRBJ2-7	17	NA	TRBV6-2/TRBV6-3	CASSYPRTRALGYEQYF	TGTGCCAGCAGTTACCCCCGGACCCGAGCCTTGGGCTACGAGCAGTACTTC
NA	TRBJ1-5	18	NA	TRBV5-8	CASSLFLSVEAGDQPQHF	TGTGCCAGCAGCTTGTTTCTCTCGGTCGAAGCGGGTGATCAGCCCCAGCATTTT
NA	TRBJ1-5	14	NA	TRBV20-1	CSARVRRVGQPQHF	TGCAGTGCTAGAGTCCGCAGGGTCGGTCAGCCCCAGCATTTT
NA	TRBJ1-2	15	TRBD1	TRBV6-5	CASSFGGGDPSGYTF	TGTGCCAGCAGTTTCGGAGGGGGCGACCCTTCTGGCTACACCTTC
NA	TRBJ1-1	13	NA	TRBV7-3	CASSLSVNTEAFF	TGTGCCAGCAGCTTAAGCGTGAACACTGAAGCTTTCTTT
few	TRBJ2-7	18	TRBD2	TRBV2	CASSDLGRGLAGVYEQYF	TGTGCCAGCAGTGACCTGGGCAGGGGACTAGCGGGAGTGTACGAGCAGTACTTC
NA	TRBJ2-5	16	TRBD1	TRBV7-2	CASSLGWGDRGETQYF	TGTGCCAGCAGCTTAGGGTGGGGGGACAGGGGAGAGACCCAGTACTTC
NA	TRBJ2-2	12	NA	TRBV20-1	CSAWGDGGELFF	TGCAGTGCCTGGGGGGATGGCGGGGAGCTGTTTTTT
NA	TRBJ1-1	13	NA	TRBV7-3	CASSLFYGEEAFF	TGTGCCAGCAGCTTATTCTATGGGGAGGAAGCTTTCTTT
NA	TRBJ2-3	14	TRBD2	TRBV2	CASTRGGRVDTQYF	TGTGCCAGCACACGGGGCGGGAGGGTAGATACGCAGTATTTT
NA	TRBJ1-5	14	NA	TRBV20-1	CSARKGSSNQPQHF	TGCAGTGCTAGAAAGGGTTCTAGCAATCAGCCCCAGCATTTT
few	TRBJ1-1	13	NA	TRBV2	CASSYRANTEAFF	TGTGCCAGCAGTTACAGGGCGAACACTGAAGCTTTCTTT
NA	TRBJ1-1	17	TRBD1	TRBV20-1	CSARVLSTGSANTEAFF	TGCAGTGCTAGAGTTTTATCGACAGGGTCAGCGAACACTGAAGCTTTCTTT
NA	TRBJ1-2	15	TRBD1	TRBV6-1	CASSDTGTAFYGYTF	TGTGCCAGCAGCGACACCGGGACAGCGTTCTATGGCTACACCTTC
NA	TRBJ2-5	16	TRBD1	TRBV6-5	CASSFPGQGSRETQYF	TGTGCCAGCAGTTTCCCGGGACAGGGGTCCCGAGAGACCCAGTACTTC
NA	TRBJ2-6	15	NA	TRBV19	CASSIVGRGLSVLTF	TGTGCCAGTAGTATAGTGGGGAGAGGTTTAAGCGTCCTGACTTTC
NA	TRBJ1-1	14	NA	TRBV19	CASSIVGTGRPAFF	TGTGCCAGTAGTATAGTTGGAACAGGGAGGCCAGCTTTCTTT
NA	TRBJ1-3	15	TRBD1	TRBV6-1	CASRQQGASGNTIYF	TGTGCCAGCAGACAACAGGGGGCTTCTGGAAACACCATATATTTT